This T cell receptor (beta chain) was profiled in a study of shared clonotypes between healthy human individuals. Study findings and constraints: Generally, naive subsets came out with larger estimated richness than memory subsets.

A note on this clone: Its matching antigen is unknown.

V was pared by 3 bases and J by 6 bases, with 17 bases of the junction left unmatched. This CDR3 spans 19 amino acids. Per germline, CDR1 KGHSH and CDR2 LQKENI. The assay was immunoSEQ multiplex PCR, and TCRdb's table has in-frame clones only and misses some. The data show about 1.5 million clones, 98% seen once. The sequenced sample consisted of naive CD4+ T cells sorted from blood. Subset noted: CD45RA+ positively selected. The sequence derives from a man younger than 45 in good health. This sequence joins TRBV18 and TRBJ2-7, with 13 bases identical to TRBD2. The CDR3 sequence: CASSPRRTSGSPSISEQYF. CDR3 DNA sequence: TGTGCCAGCTCACCTCGGCGGACTAGCGGGAGCCCTTCAATATCCGAGCAGTACTTC.